This TCR beta chain derives from a study of vaccination and CD4 T cells after COVID-19. Study background: Convalescent cases consisted of six males and four females, of whom two were Hispanic.

For this clonotype: Its target is not known.

Documented treatment: roughly 10-day PBMC culture with coronavirus spike peptide pools or control peptides (ViraFEST assay). Culture conditions combined 1.5 million to 2.5 million PBMCs per well with 8.5 to 10 IU/ml IL-2 and roughly 10 ug/ml peptide pools. CD4+ T cells that had been cultured provided DNA sequenced with the Oncomine TCR Beta short-read assay. TCRdb called the PCR reads again in MiXCR, with one record for every CDR3 protein. The sample comprises more than 12,000 distinct CDR3 sequences, around a fifth of which are singletons, and 12% rests with the top ten. The sequences come from CD4+ T cells from blood, cultured in vitro, collected before SARS-CoV-2 vaccination. The TCR comes from a human donor who received a COVID-19 vaccine.

The CDR3 sequence is CASSPSRQDTEAFF. In nucleotides, the CDR3 is TGTGCCAGCTCACCAAGCCGGCAGGACACTGAAGCTTTCTTT. The V call is TRBV18, the J call TRBJ1-1, with D unclear. Germline loops: CDR1 KGHSH, CDR2 LQKENI. V was cut by 2 bases and J by 3 bases, with 10 bases left in between. The CDR3 covers 14 residues.